This passage covers 27 T cell receptor beta chains from one sample sequenced in a study of blood T cell repertoires in COVID-19. Profiled with immunoSEQ multiplex PCR; TCRdb holds only in-frame clones, not every one. The data hold tens of thousands of clones, with 88% observed a single time. Sequencing was done on a sample of peripheral blood. Source of these receptors: a human donor in a cohort sampled during active COVID-19.

The chain is built from TRBV27 and TRBJ1-1; the match to TRBD1 covers 8 bases. The CDR3 loop spans 17 amino acids. V lost 3 bases to trimming and J lost 4 bases; unmatched junction nucleotides: 13. Germline assignment: CDR1 MNHEY and CDR2 SMNVEV (reference sequence). For the CDR3, the DNA is TGTGCCAGCAGTTTTGCCGGTGCACAGGGGGTAAGCACTGAAGCTTTCTTT. This translates into CASSFAGAQGVSTEAFF.

The gene calls are TRBV19 and TRBJ2-1, with D maybe TRBD1 (5 bases). V was pared by 3 bases and J by 6 bases, with 12 bases between. CDR1 is LNHDA and CDR2 is SQIVND in the germline V gene (reference sequence). This CDR3 contains 14 residues. CDR3 protein: CASSIFGALNEQFF. CDR3 bases: TGTGCCAGTAGTATTTTTGGGGCCCTCAATGAGCAGTTCTTC.

The V and J genes are TRBV4-2 and TRBJ2-5; D gene uncertain. The germline gives CDR1 LGHNA, CDR2 YNFKEQ. The length of the CDR3 is 15 residues. Between the trimmed V and J ends, which lost 0 bases and 5 bases, there was a span of 13 bases. The CDR3 sequence is CASSQEKREVETQYF. Written as DNA, the CDR3 is TGTGCCAGCAGCCAAGAAAAGCGAGAGGTGGAGACCCAGTACTTC.

The genes are TRBV3-1 (or the pseudogene TRBV3-2) and TRBJ1-2; 10 nucleotides align to TRBD1. Germline-derived CDR1 and CDR2 are LGHDT and YNNKEL (reference sequence). This CDR3 has 14 residues. V dropped 6 bases and J dropped 8; count of bases not matched to a gene: 9. Here the CDR3 reads CASSHGQGGWGYTF. Written as DNA, the CDR3 is TGTGCCAGCAGTCACGGACAGGGGGGTTGGGGCTACACCTTC.

This rearrangement joins TRBV30 to TRBJ2-3; D perhaps matches TRBD2 (6 bases). Germline V gives CDR1 GTSNPN, CDR2 SVGIG (reference sequence). The CDR3 extends over 14 amino acids. With 4 bases removed from V and 4 bases from J, the gap between germline ends came to 15 bases. This chain's CDR3 is CAWTESGVADTQYF. Written as DNA, the CDR3 is TGTGCCTGGACCGAATCGGGAGTGGCAGATACGCAGTATTTT.

This clone was counted a single time. J is TRBJ1-2 and V is TRBV6-5, with no clear D. CDR1 and CDR2 (germline): MNHEY, SVGAGI. V was shortened by 6 bases and J by 5 bases, with 16 bases between the two germline ends. This CDR3 is 14 amino acids long. CDR3 residues: CASRSRGRSYGYTF. CDR3 bases: TGTGCCAGCAGGTCTCGTGGCAGGTCGTATGGCTACACCTTC.

The chain combines TRBV30 with TRBJ1-1; D gene uncertain. This CDR3 has 14 residues. Germline CDR1 and CDR2: GTSNPN and SVGIG (reference sequence). The V end was cut by 0 bases, the J end by 4 bases, with 12 bases between. CDR3 sequence reads: CAWSVGRAVTEAFF. In DNA, the CDR3 is TGTGCCTGGAGTGTGGGGAGGGCAGTCACTGAAGCTTTCTTT. The whole variable domain, remainder taken from reference TRBV30 and TRBJ1-1, is SQTIHQWPATLVQPVGSPLSLECTVEGTSNPNLYWYRQAAGRGLQLLFYSVGIGQISSEVPQNLSASRPQDRQFILSSKKLLLSDSGFYLCAWSVGRAVTEAFFGQGTRLTVV.

This clone was found once. V and J are TRBV29-1 and TRBJ1-4; 8 nucleotides align to TRBD1. The CDR3 totals 13 residues. V lost 4 bases to trimming and J lost 6 bases; unmatched junction nucleotides: 4. Germline V CDR1 and CDR2: SQVTM, ANQGSEA. CDR3 sequence reads: CSVGTGRDEKLFF. The CDR3 DNA is TGCAGCGTTGGGACAGGGAGGGATGAAAAACTGTTTTTT.

The V and J genes are TRBV19 and TRBJ2-4; TRBD2 agrees at 8 bases. This CDR3 has 17 amino acids. Trimming took 3 bases from V and 0 from J; bases not matched to a gene: 7. Germline CDR1 reads LNHDA; CDR2 reads SQIVND (reference sequence). The DNA for the CDR3 is TGTGCCAGTAGTATCAGGCGGGAGGTTCTAGCCAAAAACATTCAGTACTTC. Translating it yields CASSIRREVLAKNIQYF.

This clone was seen only a few times. The chain has TRBV5-1 and TRBJ1-1; D is unclear. CDR3 length equals 16 residues. CDR1 and CDR2 from the germline V gene are SGHRS and YFSETQ. Between the trimmed V and J ends, which lost 4 bases and 5 bases, there was a span of 21 bases. CDR3 sequence: CASSALSGSSWTEAFF. The CDR3 DNA follows: TGCGCCAGCAGCGCACTTTCCGGGAGCTCATGGACTGAAGCTTTCTTT.

This clone has a single count. V usage is TRBV2 and J usage is TRBJ1-2; D is perhaps TRBD1 (5 bases). V was cut by 7 bases and J by 8 bases, with 17 bases left in between. This CDR3 contains 13 residues. Looked up from germline, CDR1 is SNHLY and CDR2 is FYNNEI. The CDR3 region has the DNA TGTGCCAGCACAGCCATCTGGGGGGACGGCTACACCTTC. Its translation: CASTAIWGDGYTF.

The genes are TRBV4-1 and TRBJ2-1, with 8 bases that match TRBD2. The germline CDR1 and CDR2 sequences are MGHRA and YSYEKL. The CDR3 runs to 16 residues. V lost 4 bases to trimming and J lost 6 bases; unmatched junction nucleotides: 11. CDR3 protein: CASSRDSGISPNEQFF. The CDR3 region has the DNA TGCGCCAGCAGCCGCGATAGCGGGATTTCACCCAATGAGCAGTTCTTC.

This clone was seen only a few times. The rearrangement joins TRBV28 to TRBJ2-3, with D possibly being TRBD2 (6 bases). Trimming pared 3 bases from V and 1 base from J, leaving 14 bases between. The CDR3 sequence is 16 residues long. Per germline, CDR1 MDHEN and CDR2 SYDVKM. CDR3 region: CASSFIPWGGTDTQYF. DNA for the CDR3: TGTGCCAGCAGTTTTATTCCCTGGGGGGGCACAGATACGCAGTATTTT. Filled out from reference TRBV28 and TRBJ2-3, the complete variable domain reads DVKVTQSSRYLVKRTGEKVFLECVQDMDHENMFWYRQDPGLGLRLIYFSYDVKMKEKGDIPEGYSVSREKKERFSLILESASTNQTSMYLCASSFIPWGGTDTQYFGPGTRLTVL.

This chain links TRBV5-1 with TRBJ2-3, with 9 bases fitting TRBD2. V lost 3 bases to trimming and J lost 0 bases; unmatched junction nucleotides: 5. CDR3 size: 16 residues. Per germline, CDR1 SGHRS and CDR2 YFSETQ. CDR3 loop: CASSWSSGDSTDTQYF. CDR3 in DNA: TGCGCCAGCAGCTGGTCTAGCGGGGATAGCACAGATACGCAGTATTTT.

V usage is TRBV5-4 and J usage is TRBJ2-7; 9 bases fit TRBD1. V lost 4 bases and J lost 2; bases outside the gene matches: 10. The germline V gene encodes CDR1 SGHNT and CDR2 YYREEE (reference sequence). This CDR3 spans 16 amino acids. CDR3: CASSPVGQGRTYEQYF. As DNA, the CDR3 is TGTGCCAGCAGCCCGGTAGGACAGGGGCGAACCTACGAGCAGTACTTC.

The chain combines TRBV12-3 or TRBV12-4 with TRBJ2-2; TRBD2 might be the D (6 bases). CDR3 length equals 13 residues. With 7 bases removed from V and 7 bases from J, the gap between germline ends came to 13 bases. For the CDR3, the DNA is TGTGCCAGCACCATAATGGGGGGCGGGGAGCTGTTTTTT. This translates into CASTIMGGGELFF.

This chain links TRBV27 with TRBJ2-1; TRBD2 agrees at 13 bases. CDR1 and CDR2 from the germline V gene are MNHEY and SMNVEV (reference sequence). This CDR3 comprises 15 residues. J lost 10 bases, V lost 6 bases, and 9 bases had no gene match. CDR3: CASRLAGGPGREQFF. The DNA for the CDR3 is TGTGCCAGCAGACTAGCGGGAGGGCCTGGGCGGGAGCAGTTCTTC.

The chain couples TRBV4-3 to TRBJ2-1, with 8 bases lining up with TRBD2. CDR3 size: 17 residues. Trimming removed 3 bases from V and 1 base from J; junction bases left unmatched: 8. CDR1 is LGHNA and CDR2 is YSLEER in the germline V gene. CDR3 in amino acids: CASSHLRGGASYNEQFF. The CDR3 DNA reads as TGCGCCAGCAGCCATCTCCGGGGGGGGGCTTCCTACAATGAGCAGTTCTTC.

J is TRBJ2-7 and V is TRBV9; no firm D call. The CDR3 runs 14 residues. Trimming removed 3 bases at V and 0 bases at J, with 10 bases between. Germline-derived CDR1 and CDR2 are SGDLS and YYNGEE. The chain's CDR3 is CASSADSNSYEQYF. CDR3 sequence (DNA): TGTGCCAGCAGCGCCGACTCAAACTCCTACGAGCAGTACTTC.

CDR3 protein: CASSVALAGEYEQYF. The CDR3 nucleotides read TGTGCCAGCAGCGTAGCCCTAGCGGGAGAATACGAGCAGTACTTC. V usage is TRBV9 and J usage is TRBJ2-7; 10 bases agree with TRBD2. Germline loops: CDR1 SGDLS, CDR2 YYNGEE. The CDR3 length is 15 residues. The ends lost 0 bases at V and 4 bases at J; junction bases unmatched: 4.

In its sample, this clone was seen once. The J gene is TRBJ2-3, the V gene TRBV30; 10 bases are a match to TRBD1. Germline CDR1 reads GTSNPN; CDR2 reads SVGIG (reference sequence). V gave up 2 bases and J gave up 5 bases; unmatched junction bases: 7. The CDR3 loop spans 15 amino acids. The DNA for the CDR3 is TGTGCCTGGAGTCTCCGGACAGGGGGGATAGATACGCAGTATTTT. This codes for CAWSLRTGGIDTQYF. The whole variable domain, remainder taken from reference TRBV30 and TRBJ2-3, is SQTIHQWPATLVQPVGSPLSLECTVEGTSNPNLYWYRQAAGRGLQLLFYSVGIGQISSEVPQNLSASRPQDRQFILSSKKLLLSDSGFYLCAWSLRTGGIDTQYFGPGTRLTVL.

The chain employs TRBV13 and TRBJ2-3; 11 bases are shared with TRBD2. With V trimmed by 3 bases and J by 3 bases, 2 bases remained unmatched. Germline CDR1 is PRHDT and CDR2 is FYEKMQ (reference sequence). The length of the CDR3 is 15 residues. The CDR3 loop reads CASSFIAGGTDTQYF. DNA for the CDR3: TGTGCCAGCAGCTTCATAGCGGGGGGGACAGATACGCAGTATTTT. Full variable domain (remainder filled in from reference TRBV13 and TRBJ2-3): AAGVIQSPRHLIKEKRETATLKCYPIPRHDTVYWYQQGPGQDPQFLISFYEKMQSDKGSIPDRFSAQQFSDYHSELNMSSLELGDSALYFCASSFIAGGTDTQYFGPGTRLTVL.

This sequence joins TRBV3-1 (or the pseudogene TRBV3-2) and TRBJ1-6; 7 bases line up with TRBD1. CDR1 is LGHDT and CDR2 is YNNKEL in the germline V gene (reference sequence). This CDR3 has 17 amino acids. J gave up 0 bases and V 5 bases, and 7 bases lay outside the gene matches. The CDR3 DNA follows: TGTGCCAGCAGCTCCGGGACAGACAGCTCCTATAATTCACCCCTCCACTTT. Translating it yields CASSSGTDSSYNSPLHF.

This clone showed up just once. V usage is TRBV27 and J usage is TRBJ2-1, with 7 nucleotides matching TRBD2. CDR1 and CDR2 from the germline V gene are MNHEY and SMNVEV (reference sequence). The junction had 18 bases not matched to a gene; V was cut back by 5 bases and J by 8 bases. The CDR3 length is 17 residues. The CDR3 DNA sequence: TGTGCCAGCAGTCCGTTCCTTGGACTAGTTGGGATCCATGAGCAGTTCTTC. Encoded protein: CASSPFLGLVGIHEQFF.

The genes are TRBV28 and TRBJ2-7, with 7 positions matching TRBD1. The length of the CDR3 is 14 residues. Germline CDR1 and CDR2: MDHEN and SYDVKM. V trimming: 6 bases; J trimming: 4 bases; junction bases outside the gene matches: 9. The CDR3 region is CASRPDRVSYEQYF. In DNA, the CDR3 is TGTGCCAGCAGACCCGACAGGGTCTCGTACGAGCAGTACTTC.

The chain employs TRBV3-1 (or the pseudogene TRBV3-2) and TRBJ1-2; 10 nucleotides match TRBD1. This CDR3 spans 18 amino acids. V was clipped by 2 bases and J by 5 bases; unmatched bases: 14. The germline V gene has CDR1 LGHDT and CDR2 YNNKEL (reference sequence). In nucleotides, the CDR3 is TGTGCCAGCAGCCAACCCAAGACAGGGGGCCGATCCCGATATGGCTACACCTTC. Its protein is CASSQPKTGGRSRYGYTF.

This chain uses TRBV5-6 with TRBJ2-7; 9 bases are a match to TRBD2. The CDR3 contains 15 residues. From germline, CDR1 is SGHDT and CDR2 YYEEEE. Germline trimming cut 1 base from V and 4 bases from J; bases unmatched to any gene: 6. The CDR3 sequence: CASSLKGGRVYEQYF. CDR3 nucleotide sequence: TGTGCCAGCAGCTTGAAGGGCGGGAGGGTATACGAGCAGTACTTC. The whole variable domain, filled in from reference TRBV5-6 and TRBJ2-7, reads DAGVTQSPTHLIKTRGQQVTLRCSPKSGHDTVSWYQQALGQGPQFIFQYYEEEERQRGNFPDRFSGHQFPNYSSELNVNALLLGDSALYLCASSLKGGRVYEQYFGPGTRLTVT.